This T cell receptor (beta chain) stems from a study of identifying expanded T cells in peripheral blood. The V end lost 3 bases, the J end lost 5 bases, and 10 bases lay between the germline ends. The germline V gene has CDR1 SGHVS and CDR2 FNYEAQ. CDR3 length: 14 residues. Sequencing used immunoSEQ multiplex PCR; TCRdb keeps in-frame clones, though not all of them. The table records approximately 58,000 clones, around 83% of them present only once. The gene calls are TRBV7-6 and TRBJ2-2; D unclear. The sample taken for sequencing was blood. This TCR was sampled from a person aged 18 to 70 in good health. The CDR3 sequence: CASSLNSRTGELFF. DNA of the CDR3: TGTGCCAGCAGCTTGAACAGTCGGACCGGGGAGCTGTTTTTT.